This T cell receptor beta chain was found in a study of blood T cell repertoires in COVID-19. For the study at large: The origin of the acute and convalescent COVID-19 samples was the United States, Italy and Spain.

Clones were read by immunoSEQ multiplex PCR, and TCRdb kept only the in-frame ones, dropping some. The table records some 300,000 clones, less than 90% of them present only once. The CDR3 runs 13 residues. CDR1 MNHEY and CDR2 SVGEGT come from the germline V gene. The trim removed 5 bases at V and 7 bases at J, leaving 7 bases unmatched. This clone was observed a single time. Individuals drawn from 24 US areas were roughly 18 to 100 years old. Grouping used clinical history reported by participants in a survey and questionnaire. The sample was PBMCs or T cells enriched from blood (not recorded which). The TCR sequence derives from a woman in her thirties who had recovered from COVID-19. This sequence joins TRBV6-2 or TRBV6-3 and TRBJ2-7, with 8 bases fitting TRBD1. The DNA of the CDR3 is TGTGCCAGCAGTCAGGGACAGGCAGGGGAGCAGTACTTC. Its protein is CASSQGQAGEQYF.